The 16 T cell receptor beta chains listed next were all sequenced from one sample in a study of PD-1 blockade in classical Hodgkin lymphoma. TCRdb keeps only in-frame clones here, not all; method: immunoSEQ multiplex PCR. The sample contains approximately 99,000 clones, 80% to 90% of which appear only once. All the patients suffered relapse after autologous stem cell transplantation, and brentuximab vedotin exposure differed. The sequencing here drew on peripheral blood mononuclear cells (PBMCs), taken before the second cycle of nivolumab. The receptors here all came from a human donor with classical Hodgkin lymphoma.

This rearrangement joins TRBV2 to TRBJ2-1; 7 positions match TRBD1. Germline trimming cut 7 bases from V and 7 bases from J; bases unmatched to any gene: 10. Germline-derived CDR1 and CDR2 are SNHLY and FYNNEI. This CDR3 region has 14 residues. CDR3 sequence: CASMQGTAANEQFF. The CDR3 DNA reads as TGTGCCAGCATGCAGGGGACAGCAGCTAATGAGCAGTTCTTC.

This clone is categorized as medium-sized. The chain joins TRBV5-6 to TRBJ1-1; the D gene is possibly TRBD1 (6 bases). The germline CDR1 and CDR2 sequences are SGHDT and YYEEEE. Trimming removed 4 bases from V and 8 bases from J, with 15 bases in between. This CDR3 region has 13 residues. The CDR3, as DNA: TGTGCCAGCAGCGGGGGCGTGGGACTGGAAGCTTTCTTT. This sequence encodes CASSGGVGLEAFF.

The CDR3 region has the DNA TGTGCCAGCAGCTCTTTTGCGACCAACAATGAGCAGTTCTTC. Translating it yields CASSSFATNNEQFF. The chain links TRBV6-5 to TRBJ2-1; D unresolved. The CDR3 runs to 14 residues. Germline-derived CDR1 and CDR2 are MNHEY and SVGAGI. V shed 6 bases and J shed 5 bases, with 14 bases lying between them.

The chain uses TRBV11-2 and TRBJ2-1; TRBD1 might be the D (5 bases). The CDR3 covers 17 residues. V lost 1 base to trimming and J lost 7 bases, with 20 bases between them. The V gene's germline CDR1 is SGHAT and CDR2 FQNNGV. The CDR3 loop reads CASSLGAGWSSGNEQFF. The CDR3 nucleotides read TGTGCCAGCAGCTTAGGGGCTGGGTGGAGCTCAGGGAATGAGCAGTTCTTC.

This clone was recorded once. The V gene is TRBV7-6, the J gene TRBJ2-1, with 13 bases identical to TRBD2. The germline V gene encodes CDR1 SGHVS and CDR2 FNYEAQ. V lost 4 bases, J lost 9 bases, and 15 bases stayed unmatched. This CDR3 contains 18 residues. The CDR3 sequence: CASSSTPPGLAGKGEQFF. The CDR3 DNA is TGTGCCAGCAGCTCCACCCCTCCGGGACTAGCGGGAAAGGGTGAGCAGTTCTTC.

The chain recombines TRBV25-1 with TRBJ1-2; no clear D. This CDR3 contains 14 residues. V was clipped by 7 bases and J by 6 bases, with 18 bases between them. The germline V gene has CDR1 MGHDK and CDR2 SYGVNS. DNA of the CDR3: TGTGCCAGCAATCCTCTCGGGGTTAGTAATGGCTACACCTTC. As protein: CASNPLGVSNGYTF.

This chain uses TRBV7-6 with TRBJ1-2; D is ambiguous. This CDR3 region has 15 residues. V lost 1 base and J lost 7, with 16 bases in between. The germline CDR1 and CDR2 sequences are SGHVS and FNYEAQ. The DNA of the CDR3 is TGTGCCAGCAGCTTAGGTTATCAGGATTCTGGTGGCTACACCTTC. Protein: CASSLGYQDSGGYTF.

The CDR3 region has the DNA TGTGCCAGCAGCTTACTAGGGGGCACCGGGGAGCTGTTTTTT. Amino acids: CASSLLGGTGELFF. The chain couples TRBV11-3 to TRBJ2-2; TRBD1 is a possible D gene (6 bases). CDR3 length: 14 amino acids. CDR1 is SGHNT and CDR2 is YENEEA in the germline V gene. The V end was cut by 2 bases, the J end by 4 bases, with 8 bases between.

The chain employs TRBV6-1 and TRBJ1-4; 9 nucleotides match TRBD1. The V and J ends lost 3 bases and 7 bases, in that order; junction bases with no gene match: 6. The V gene's germline CDR1 is MNHNS and CDR2 SASEGT. The CDR3 loop spans 15 amino acids. Here the CDR3 reads CASSDPGTGSEKLFF. For the CDR3, the DNA is TGTGCCAGCAGTGACCCCGGGACAGGGAGTGAAAAACTGTTTTTT.

The chain uses TRBV5-1 and TRBJ2-1; TRBD1 matches at 9 bases. This CDR3 has 19 residues. From germline, CDR1 is SGHRS and CDR2 YFSETQ. Unmatched junction bases numbered 19, after V lost 5 bases and J lost 4 bases. The CDR3 DNA reads as TGCGCCAGCAGTCCGGGACAGGGATTTGGGCGGGGGATATACAATGAGCAGTTCTTC. Protein sequence: CASSPGQGFGRGIYNEQFF.

This clone was found once. V and J are TRBV19 and TRBJ2-5; the D gene is possibly TRBD1 (6 bases). The germline V and J ends were trimmed by 8 bases and 1 base, with 14 bases remaining between them. The CDR3 contains 14 residues. Germline V gene sequence: CDR1 LNHDA, CDR2 SQIVND (reference sequence). CDR3 in DNA: TGTGCCAGTCAGGGGAGCCTAGGCCAAGAGACCCAGTACTTC. Its translation is CASQGSLGQETQYF.

On this clone itself: A junction boundary mismatches the germline segment, possibly from a read error. The rearrangement joins TRBV29-1 to TRBJ2-5; no reliable D call. This CDR3 comprises 13 residues. Germline V lookup: CDR1 SQVTM, CDR2 ANQGSEA. The CDR3 sequence is CTVFPSSWETQYF. DNA of the CDR3: TGCACCGTTTTCCCGAGCTCGTGGGAGACCCAGTACTTC.

This clone was counted a single time. The V gene is TRBV28, the J gene TRBJ2-7, with TRBD2 as a possible D gene (6 bases). V was cut by 5 bases and J by 3 bases, with 14 bases left in between. The CDR3 totals 14 residues. Germline loops: CDR1 MDHEN, CDR2 SYDVKM. The chain's CDR3 is CASSAGGRDYEQYF. Here the CDR3 DNA reads TGTGCCAGCAGTGCCGGGGGTAGGGACTACGAGCAGTACTTC.

The rearrangement links TRBV14 to TRBJ2-7; D unclear. Trimming left V 4 bases short and J 5 bases short, with 15 bases between. Germline V gene sequence: CDR1 SGHDN, CDR2 FVKESK. The CDR3 contains 14 residues. The CDR3 protein is CASSPHWGVHEQYF. In DNA form, the CDR3 reads TGTGCCAGCAGCCCCCATTGGGGTGTCCACGAGCAGTACTTC. Together with reference TRBV14 and TRBJ2-7, the CDR3 gives the full variable domain: EAGVTQFPSHSVIEKGQTVTLRCDPISGHDNLYWYRRVMGKEIKFLLHFVKESKQDESGMPNNRFLAERTGGTYSTLKVQPAELEDSGVYFCASSPHWGVHEQYFGPGTRLTVT.

This clone was detected only a few times. The chain recombines TRBV29-1 with TRBJ1-1, with D possibly TRBD1 on 5 matching bases. The CDR3 has 18 residues. Germline V gene lookup returns CDR1 SQVTM and CDR2 ANQGSEA. The V end lost 0 bases, the J end lost 2 bases, and 22 bases lay between the germline ends. CDR3: CSVEDWEGTLRGNTEAFF. The CDR3 nucleotides are TGCAGCGTTGAAGATTGGGAGGGGACCCTCCGAGGAAACACTGAAGCTTTCTTT.

V usage is TRBV2 and J usage is TRBJ2-1, with a possible D match to TRBD1 (5 bases). The CDR3 runs 14 residues. V was clipped by 3 bases and J by 5 bases, with 11 bases between them. Per the germline V gene, CDR1 is SNHLY and CDR2 is FYNNEI. CDR3 sequence (DNA): TGTGCCAGCAGTGACTGGGCCAGGGACAATGAGCAGTTCTTC. This gives the protein CASSDWARDNEQFF.